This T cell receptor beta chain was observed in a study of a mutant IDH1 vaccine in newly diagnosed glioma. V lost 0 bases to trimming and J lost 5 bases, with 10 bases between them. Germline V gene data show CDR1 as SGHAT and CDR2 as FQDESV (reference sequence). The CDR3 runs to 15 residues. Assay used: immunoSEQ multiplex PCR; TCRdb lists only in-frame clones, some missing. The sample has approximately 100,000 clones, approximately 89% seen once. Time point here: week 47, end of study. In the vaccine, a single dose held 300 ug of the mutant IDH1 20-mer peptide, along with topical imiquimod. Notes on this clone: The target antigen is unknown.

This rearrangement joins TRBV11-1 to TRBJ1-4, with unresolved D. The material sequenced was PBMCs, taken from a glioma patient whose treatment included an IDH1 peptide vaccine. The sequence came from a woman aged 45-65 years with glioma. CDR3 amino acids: CASSLAYAVNEKLFF. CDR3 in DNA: TGTGCCAGCAGCTTAGCCTATGCGGTAAATGAAAAACTGTTTTTT.